The rows below give T cell receptor beta chains drawn from one sample of a study of cytomegalovirus exposure and HLA in healthy donors. Measured with immunoSEQ multiplex PCR; TCRdb has only the in-frame clones, and not every one. The table records approximately 170,000 clones, roughly 83% of them present only once. Input material: PBMCs. The receptors originated from a boy aged 2 to 10 in good health and CMV-seronegative. The CDR3 runs from the conserved cysteine through the conserved F or W. The D gene is left open where the match is weak. A clone size is listed for some rows: how often the clone was seen (once, few, many), or a class if it is expanded.

>TRBD2|TRBV4-1|TRBJ2-7|NA
TGCGCCAGCAGCCAAGGTGGTAGCGGGAGTTTCGCCTACGAGCAGTACTTC
CASSQGGSGSFAYEQYF
>TRBD2|TRBV19|TRBJ2-5|NA
TGTGCCAGTAAGCGGACTAGCGGGCAAGGGACCCAGTACTTC
CASKRTSGQGTQYF
>TRBD2|TRBV5-1|TRBJ2-1|once
TGCGCCAGCAGCTTGAACCCGGGACTAGCGGGAGTCAACAATGAGCAGTTCTTC
CASSLNPGLAGVNNEQFF
>NA|TRBV7-2|TRBJ2-7|NA
TGTGCCAGCAGCTTATCCGCAGGGGCCTACGAGCAGTACTTC
CASSLSAGAYEQYF
>TRBD1|TRBV4-2|TRBJ2-5|NA
TGTGCCAGCAGCCCCTCCGACCAACAGGGGGAGACCCAGTACTTC
CASSPSDQQGETQYF
>NA|TRBV18|TRBJ1-2|NA
TGTGCCAGCTCACCACAACAGGGATTAGCTAACTATGGCTACACCTTC
CASSPQQGLANYGYTF
>TRBD1|TRBV6-5|TRBJ1-6|NA
TGTGCCAGCAGATCGGACAGGGCCCAAAATTCACCCCTCCACTTT
CASRSDRAQNSPLHF
>NA|TRBV11-2|TRBJ2-6|NA
TGTGCCAGCAGCTCCCGGACTTACTCTGGGGCCAACGTCCTGACTTTC
CASSSRTYSGANVLTF
>NA|TRBV27|TRBJ2-2|NA
TGTGCCAGCAGTTTACAGGGGAACACCGGGGAGCTGTTTTTT
CASSLQGNTGELFF
>TRBD1|TRBV27|TRBJ1-5|NA
TGTGCCAGCAGTCTTGGGACAGGGGGCTCGGAGCCCCAGCATTTT
CASSLGTGGSEPQHF
>NA|TRBV6-5|TRBJ1-1|NA
TGTGCCAGCAGTTGGGCAGGGAGGGACACTGAAGCTTTCTTT
CASSWAGRDTEAFF
>TRBD2|TRBV5-1|TRBJ2-2|NA
TGCGCCAGCGCGGGGGTCGGAACCGGGGAGCTGTTTTTT
CASAGVGTGELFF
>TRBD1|TRBV5-1|TRBJ2-2|NA
TGCGCCAGCGGCCCCGGGACAGGGAACACCGGGGAGCTGTTTTTT
CASGPGTGNTGELFF
>NA|TRBV7-2|TRBJ2-7|NA
TGTGCCAGCAGCCCGTGGGGGGAACTCTTCTACGAGCAGTACTTC
CASSPWGELFYEQYF
>TRBD2|TRBV29-1|TRBJ2-1|NA
TGCAGCGTTGCGCTAAGACTAGCGGGGGGCGAGCAGTTCTTC
CSVALRLAGGEQFF
>NA|TRBV18|TRBJ1-5|NA
TGTGCCAGCTCACCACGGGGGCAGGGAAATCAGCCCCAGCATTTT
CASSPRGQGNQPQHF
>TRBD1|TRBV27|TRBJ2-7|NA
TGTGCCAGCGCCCCCGAACGGGGGACAGGTAACTACGAGCAGTACTTC
CASAPERGTGNYEQYF
>TRBD2|TRBV6-1|TRBJ2-5|NA
TGTGCCAGCAGCTTGACTAGCCGTGAGACCCAGTACTTC
CASSLTSRETQYF
>NA|TRBV5-4|TRBJ2-5|NA
TGTGCCAGCAGCTTGGACGCGGGAGAGACCCAGTACTTC
CASSLDAGETQYF
>NA|TRBV6-5|TRBJ1-2|NA
TGTGCCAGCAGTTACTCGATCGGTTATCAGGGGGGCTACACCTTC
CASSYSIGYQGGYTF
>NA|TRBV30|TRBJ1-1|NA
TGTGCCTGGAGGGGCGGGGTTGAAGCTTTCTTT
CAWRGGVEAFF
>NA|TRBV6-5|TRBJ1-2|NA
TGTGCCAGCAGCCCCTCCGGCTTATCAGGGTATGGCTACACCTTC
CASSPSGLSGYGYTF
>TRBD2|TRBV27|TRBJ2-5|NA
TGTGCCAGCAGCGGGGGGGGTTTCCAAGAGACCCAGTACTTC
CASSGGGFQETQYF
>NA|TRBV5-1|TRBJ1-3|NA
TGCGCCAGCAGCTCCACAGGATCGGGAAACACCATATATTTT
CASSSTGSGNTIYF
>NA|TRBV2|TRBJ1-2|few
TGTGCCAGCAGACCTGACAGTCCTGGAGGCTACACCTTC
CASRPDSPGGYTF
>TRBD1|TRBV6-5|TRBJ1-2|NA
TGTGCCAGCAGTAAAGGGACAGGAGCTAACTATGGCTACACCTTC
CASSKGTGANYGYTF
>TRBD1|TRBV6-1|TRBJ2-5|NA
TGTGCCAGCAGTAAAAACAGGGGGCGCGGGGAGACCCAGTACTTC
CASSKNRGRGETQYF
>NA|TRBV2|TRBJ2-3|NA
TGTGCTAGTACAGGTGAAGGCACAGATACGCAGTATTTT
CASTGEGTDTQYF
>NA|TRBV18|TRBJ2-3|NA
TGTGCCAGCTCACCACCGGAGGTAACAGATACGCAGTATTTT
CASSPPEVTDTQYF
>TRBD1|TRBV11-2|TRBJ1-3|once
TGTGCCAGCAGCTTACCATGGACAGGCGGAAACACCATATATTTT
CASSLPWTGGNTIYF
>NA|TRBV5-1|TRBJ2-3|NA
TGCGCCAGCAGCTTCGGACTATCGGAGAGCACAGATACGCAGTATTTT
CASSFGLSESTDTQYF
>NA|TRBV7-3|TRBJ2-1|NA
TGTGCCAGCAGCCGCCTGCGTGGCAATGAGCAGTTCTTC
CASSRLRGNEQFF
>TRBD1|TRBV19|TRBJ2-1|NA
TGTGCCAGTAGTTGGGGACAGGGTACGGGAAATGAGCAGTTCTTC
CASSWGQGTGNEQFF
>TRBD1|TRBV10-3|TRBJ2-2|NA
TGTGCCATCAGTGAGTCGGGCAGGGGGACGAACACCGGGGAGCTGTTTTTT
CAISESGRGTNTGELFF
>NA|TRBV5-4|TRBJ1-1|NA
TGTGCCAGCAGCAGGACAGTAAACACTGAAGCTTTCTTT
CASSRTVNTEAFF
>NA|TRBV18|TRBJ2-3|NA
TGTGCCAGCTCACCGTTGACAGATGGTAGCACAGATACGCAGTATTTT
CASSPLTDGSTDTQYF
>TRBD1|TRBV6-5|TRBJ1-2|few
TGTGCCAGCAGTTCGAGAAAGGTAGCAGGGGGCAATGGCTACACCTTC
CASSSRKVAGGNGYTF